What follows describes a single T cell receptor beta chain. Its antigen is undetermined. The sample comes from a study of shared clonotypes between healthy human individuals. Germline CDR1 MRHNA, CDR2 SNTAGT. The CDR3 runs to 14 residues. V lost 8 bases and J lost 5, with 15 bases in between. Sequencing used immunoSEQ multiplex PCR; TCRdb keeps in-frame clones, though not all of them. Seen here are millions of clones, roughly 94% observed once, and the top ten hold 0.1% to 0.15%. Study-level points and caveats: Sharing across a few donors was seen in 4% to 5.5% of naive CD4 clonotypes.

The receptor was isolated from a man aged 18 to 30 in good health. Sample: naive CD4+ T cells sorted from blood. Stated subset: CD45RA+ positively selected. The J gene is TRBJ2-2, the V gene TRBV6-4, with D maybe TRBD1 (5 bases). CDR3 coding DNA: TGTGCCAGCCGGACGACAGCCACTACCGGGGAGCTGTTTTTT. Its translation: CASRTTATTGELFF.